A selection of T cell receptor beta chains follows, all from one sample in a study of blood T cell repertoires in COVID-19. This table comes from immunoSEQ multiplex PCR, and its TCRdb copy is limited to in-frame clones, with some not included. This sample yields about 150,000 clones, of which approximately 85% are seen a single time; approximately 0.63% belongs to the top ten. The sample consisted of peripheral blood. All receptors come from a man aged 55-75 years with COVID-19, enrolled during active disease. CDR3s include the opening cysteine and the closing phenylalanine or tryptophan.

j_call	v_call	cdr3_aa
TRBJ2-1	TRBV15	CATSRDPRTGGNEQFF
TRBJ2-7	TRBV6-4	CASSDFPGPGYEQYF
TRBJ2-7	TRBV5-4	CASSPRGLTPTDEQYF
TRBJ2-5	TRBV9	CASSARPGLAGAQETQYF
TRBJ2-7	TRBV6-5	CASRSARGAYEQYF
TRBJ2-3	TRBV7-9	CASSLVPSGVGGTQYF
TRBJ2-3	TRBV28	CASSPRGSYTDTQYF
TRBJ2-7	TRBV6-5	CASRGGSAYEQYF
TRBJ2-7	TRBV29-1	CSVRGAGTGGTYEQYF
TRBJ2-1	TRBV19	CASSIVGLRELDEQFF
TRBJ2-1	TRBV6-1	CASSEPGTVDNEQFF
TRBJ1-4	TRBV7-2	CASSLNRRGTNEKLFF
TRBJ1-1	TRBV19	CASSPQGVNTEAFF
TRBJ1-6	TRBV4-3	CASSQDFNSYNSPLHF
TRBJ1-4	TRBV19	CASSILDGRTTNEKLFF
TRBJ2-2	TRBV18	CASSPRGAAGELFF
TRBJ1-1	TRBV27	CASSSKGQNTEAFF
TRBJ2-5	TRBV3-1/TRBV3-2	CASSQDGDKPSQYF
TRBJ2-1	TRBV3-1/TRBV3-2	CASSQEAQRYNEQFF
TRBJ1-5	TRBV27	CASSSRGRGQGDQPQHF
TRBJ1-1	TRBV9	CASSVGPVMNTEAFF
TRBJ2-7	TRBV7-8	CASSKPTDSYEQYF
TRBJ1-2	TRBV7-7	CASSLRGTGGYGYTF
TRBJ2-7	TRBV14	CASSPDRGNYEQYF
TRBJ2-7	TRBV6-2/TRBV6-3	CASSSAQQLAGVDEQYF
TRBJ2-2	TRBV25-1	CASSPTGILNTGELFF
TRBJ2-1	TRBV18	CASLALGTAYNEQFF
TRBJ2-2	TRBV5-1	CASSTGTGADTGELFF
TRBJ2-3	TRBV9	CASSVGDRDPDTQYF
TRBJ1-1	TRBV15	CATSREGQGLAEAFF
TRBJ2-1	TRBV5-1	CASSLKAGASYNEQFF
TRBJ1-6	TRBV7-2	CASSLDTGPRAPTLHF
TRBJ1-3	TRBV6-6	CASSNRQGAGNTIYF
TRBJ2-5	TRBV4-1	CASSQDIGQSQETQYF
TRBJ2-5	TRBV4-3	CASSQHLLAGGYEIQYF
TRBJ1-3	TRBV20-1	CSARDGTRVNF
TRBJ1-3	TRBV18	CASSPQTGIGGNTIYF
TRBJ2-7	TRBV25-1	CASRDSGSYEQYF
TRBJ1-1	TRBV11-3	CASSPRRQGMAEAFF
TRBJ1-3	TRBV29-1	CSGSDMGSGNTIYF
TRBJ2-1	TRBV12-3/TRBV12-4	CASSSIPGGPFF
TRBJ2-7	TRBV7-2	CASSPRDRDSEQYF
TRBJ1-1	TRBV2	CASSADRVGTEAFF
TRBJ1-1	TRBV5-1	CASSLDWGLNTEAFF
TRBJ2-2	TRBV19	CASNLGRNTGELFF
TRBJ1-1	TRBV3-1/TRBV3-2	CASSRMGQGPTEAFF
TRBJ2-5	TRBV12-3/TRBV12-4	CASSPRRETQYF
TRBJ1-2	TRBV7-8	CASSLVGGDGYTF